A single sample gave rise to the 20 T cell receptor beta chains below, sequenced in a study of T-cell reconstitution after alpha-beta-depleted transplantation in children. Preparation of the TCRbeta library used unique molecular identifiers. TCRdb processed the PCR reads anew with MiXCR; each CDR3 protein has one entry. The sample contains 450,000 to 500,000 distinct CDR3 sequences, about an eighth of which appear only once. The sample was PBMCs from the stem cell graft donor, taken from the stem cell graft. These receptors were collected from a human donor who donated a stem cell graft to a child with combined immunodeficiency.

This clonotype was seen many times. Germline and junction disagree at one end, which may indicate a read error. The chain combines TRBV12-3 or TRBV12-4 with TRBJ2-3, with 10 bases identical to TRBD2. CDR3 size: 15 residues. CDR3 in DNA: TGTGCCAGCAGATTAGCGGGGGGTTTGACAGATACGCAGTATTTT. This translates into CASRLAGGLTDTQYF.

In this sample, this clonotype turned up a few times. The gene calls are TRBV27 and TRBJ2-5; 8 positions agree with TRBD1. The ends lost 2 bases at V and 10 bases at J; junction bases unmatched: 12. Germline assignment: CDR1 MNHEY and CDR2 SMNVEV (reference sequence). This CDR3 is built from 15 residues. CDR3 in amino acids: CASSLARTGPGDQYF. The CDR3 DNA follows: TGTGCCAGCAGTTTAGCAAGGACAGGGCCGGGGGACCAGTACTTC.

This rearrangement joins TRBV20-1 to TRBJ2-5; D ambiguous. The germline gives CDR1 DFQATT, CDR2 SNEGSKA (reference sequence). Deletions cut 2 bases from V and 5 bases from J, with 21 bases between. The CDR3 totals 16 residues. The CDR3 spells CSARYPLGTVVETQYF. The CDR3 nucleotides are TGCAGTGCTAGATACCCCCTAGGTACGGTCGTGGAGACCCAGTACTTC.

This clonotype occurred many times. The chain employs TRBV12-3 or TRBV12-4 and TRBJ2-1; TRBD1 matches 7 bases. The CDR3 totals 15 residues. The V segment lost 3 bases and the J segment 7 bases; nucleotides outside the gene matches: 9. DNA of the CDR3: TGTGCCAGCAGTTTTCGACAGGGTATTAGAAATGAGCAGTTCTTC. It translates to CASSFRQGIRNEQFF.

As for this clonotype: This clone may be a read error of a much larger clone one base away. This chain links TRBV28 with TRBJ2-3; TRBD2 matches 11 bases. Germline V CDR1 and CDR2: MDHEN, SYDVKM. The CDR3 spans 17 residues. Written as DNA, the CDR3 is TGTGCCAGCAGCAACTGTAGCGGGAGGGATAGCACAGATACGGAGTATTTT. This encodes CASSNCSGRDSTDTEYF.

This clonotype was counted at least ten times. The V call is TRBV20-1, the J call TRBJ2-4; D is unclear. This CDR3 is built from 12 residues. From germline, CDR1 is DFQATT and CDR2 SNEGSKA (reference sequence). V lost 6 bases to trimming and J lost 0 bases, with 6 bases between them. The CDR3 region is CSAFLAKNIQYF. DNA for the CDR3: TGCAGTGCCTTCCTAGCCAAAAACATTCAGTACTTC.

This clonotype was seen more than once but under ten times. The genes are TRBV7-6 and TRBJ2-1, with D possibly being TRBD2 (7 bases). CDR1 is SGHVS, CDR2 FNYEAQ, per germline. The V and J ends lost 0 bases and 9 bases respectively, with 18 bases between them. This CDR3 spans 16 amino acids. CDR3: CASSLARGSGTLEQFF. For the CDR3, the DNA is TGTGCCAGCAGCTTAGCGCGGGGGTCAGGGACACTTGAGCAGTTCTTC.

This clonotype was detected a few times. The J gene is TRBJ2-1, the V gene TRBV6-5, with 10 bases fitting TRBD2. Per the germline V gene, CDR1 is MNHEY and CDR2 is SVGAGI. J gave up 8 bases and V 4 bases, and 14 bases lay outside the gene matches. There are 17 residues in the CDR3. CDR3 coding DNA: TGTGCCAGCAGTTCTCGACCTAGCGGGAGTAAGAAGGATGAGCAGTTCTTC. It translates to CASSSRPSGSKKDEQFF.

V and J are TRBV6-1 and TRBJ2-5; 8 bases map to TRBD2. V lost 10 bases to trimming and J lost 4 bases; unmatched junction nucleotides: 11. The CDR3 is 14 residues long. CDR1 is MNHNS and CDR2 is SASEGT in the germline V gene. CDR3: CATTRGRPGETQYF. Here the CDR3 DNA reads TGTGCCACCACTCGCGGGAGGCCGGGAGAGACCCAGTACTTC.

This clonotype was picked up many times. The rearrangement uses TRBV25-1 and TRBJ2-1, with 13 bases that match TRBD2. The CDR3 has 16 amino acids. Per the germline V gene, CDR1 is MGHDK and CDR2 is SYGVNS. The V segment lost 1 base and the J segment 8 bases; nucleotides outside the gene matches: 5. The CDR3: CASSESLAGGPDEQFF. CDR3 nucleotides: TGTGCCAGCAGTGAATCACTAGCGGGAGGGCCTGATGAGCAGTTCTTC.

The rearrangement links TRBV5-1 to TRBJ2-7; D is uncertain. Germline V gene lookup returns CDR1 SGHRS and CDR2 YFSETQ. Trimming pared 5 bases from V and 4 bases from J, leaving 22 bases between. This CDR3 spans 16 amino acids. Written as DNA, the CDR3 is TGCGCCAGCAGGCGACCACGACCAGACCTGTGGTACGAGCAGTACTTC. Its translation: CASRRPRPDLWYEQYF. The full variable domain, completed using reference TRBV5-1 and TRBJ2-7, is KAGVTQTPRYLIKTRGQQVTLSCSPISGHRSVSWYQQTPGQGLQFLFEYFSETQRNKGNFPGRFSGRQFSNSRSEMNVSTLELGDSALYLCASRRPRPDLWYEQYFGPGTRLTVT.

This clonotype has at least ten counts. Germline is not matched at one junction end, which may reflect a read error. CDR3 sequence reads: CASSLQGGQPQHF. The CDR3 nucleotides are TGCGCCAGCAGCTTACAGGGAGGGCAGCCCCAGCATTTT. The chain carries TRBV27 and TRBJ1-5, with D tentatively TRBD1 (6 bases). The length of the CDR3 is 13 residues. Germline values: CDR1 MNHEY, CDR2 SMNVEV (reference sequence).

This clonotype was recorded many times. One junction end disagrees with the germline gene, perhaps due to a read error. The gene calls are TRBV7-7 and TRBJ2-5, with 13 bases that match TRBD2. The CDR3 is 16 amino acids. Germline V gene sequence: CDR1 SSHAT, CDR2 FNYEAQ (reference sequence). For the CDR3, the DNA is TGTGCTAGCAGCCCGGGACTAGCGGGGAGAAAAGAGACCCAGTACTTC. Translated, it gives CASSPGLAGRKETQYF. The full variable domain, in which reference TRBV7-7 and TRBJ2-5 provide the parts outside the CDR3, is GAGVSQSPRYKVTKRGQDVTLRCDPISSHATLYWYQQALGQGPEFLTYFNYEAQPDKSGLPSDRFSAERPEGSISTLTIQRTEQRDSAMYRCASSPGLAGRKETQYFGPGTRLLVL.

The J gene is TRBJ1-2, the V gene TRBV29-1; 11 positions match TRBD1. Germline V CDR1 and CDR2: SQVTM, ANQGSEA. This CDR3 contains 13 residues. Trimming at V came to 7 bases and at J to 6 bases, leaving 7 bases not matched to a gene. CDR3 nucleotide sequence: TGCAGCGCAGGACAGGGGGCGTTACATGGCTACACCTTC. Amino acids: CSAGQGALHGYTF.

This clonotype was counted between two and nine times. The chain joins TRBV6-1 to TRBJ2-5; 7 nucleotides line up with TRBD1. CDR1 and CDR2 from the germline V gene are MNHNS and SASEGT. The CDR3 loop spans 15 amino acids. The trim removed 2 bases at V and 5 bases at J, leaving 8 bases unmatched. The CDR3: CASSEQTGIEETQYF. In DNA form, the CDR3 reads TGTGCCAGCAGTGAACAGACAGGGATCGAGGAGACCCAGTACTTC.

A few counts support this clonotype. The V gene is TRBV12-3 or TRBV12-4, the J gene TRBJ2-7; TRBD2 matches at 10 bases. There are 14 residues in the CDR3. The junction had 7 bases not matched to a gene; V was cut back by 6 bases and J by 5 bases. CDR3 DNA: TGTGCCAGCAGCGTACCGGGACTAGCGAACGAGCAGTACTTC. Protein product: CASSVPGLANEQYF.

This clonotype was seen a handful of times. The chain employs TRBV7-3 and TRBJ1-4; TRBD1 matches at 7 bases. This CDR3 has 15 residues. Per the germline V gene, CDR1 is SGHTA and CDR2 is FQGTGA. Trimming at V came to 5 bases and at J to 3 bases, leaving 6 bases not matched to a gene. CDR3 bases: TGTGCCAGCAGCCTGACAGGGCTAGCTAATGAAAAACTGTTTTTT. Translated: CASSLTGLANEKLFF.

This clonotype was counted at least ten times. DNA for the CDR3: TGTGCCAGCAGCTTGAACAGGGGCTACAATGAGCAGTTCTTC. Protein product: CASSLNRGYNEQFF. The chain joins TRBV5-6 to TRBJ2-1, with 7 bases fitting TRBD1. The germline gives CDR1 SGHDT, CDR2 YYEEEE. The CDR3 loop spans 14 amino acids. V was pared by 1 base and J by 3 bases, with 1 base of the junction left unmatched.

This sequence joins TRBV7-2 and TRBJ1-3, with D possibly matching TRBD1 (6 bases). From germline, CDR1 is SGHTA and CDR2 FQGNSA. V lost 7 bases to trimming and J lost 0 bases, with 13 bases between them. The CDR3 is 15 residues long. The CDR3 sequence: CASTGQKHSGNTIYF. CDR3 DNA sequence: TGTGCCAGCACAGGACAGAAGCACTCTGGAAACACCATATATTTT. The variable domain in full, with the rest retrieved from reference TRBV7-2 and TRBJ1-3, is GAGVSQSPSNKVTEKGKDVELRCDPISGHTALYWYRQSLGQGLEFLIYFQGNSAPDKSGLPSDRFSAERTGGSVSTLTIQRTQQEDSAVYLCASTGQKHSGNTIYFGEGSWLTVV.

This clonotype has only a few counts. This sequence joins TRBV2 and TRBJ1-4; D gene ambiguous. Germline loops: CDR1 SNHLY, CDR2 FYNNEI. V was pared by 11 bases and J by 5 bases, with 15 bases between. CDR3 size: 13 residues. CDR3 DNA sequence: TGTGCCGGACGACGGTTCTCGAATGAAAAACTGTTTTTT. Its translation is CAGRRFSNEKLFF. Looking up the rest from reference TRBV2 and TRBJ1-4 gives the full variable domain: EPEVTQTPSHQVTQMGQEVILRCVPISNHLYFYWYRQILGQKVEFLVSFYNNEISEKSEIFDDQFSVERPDGSNFTLKIRSTKLEDSAMYFCAGRRFSNEKLFFGSGTQLSVL.